A single T cell receptor (beta chain) is shown here with its context. Its antigen is still unknown. Per-base qualities were not stored, and no clone one base away is much larger. The sample's time point label, in plain terms: recipient sample about 28 days before transplant, after cytoreduction. Blood from recipients was drawn roughly 28 days before transplant, then again at days 30, 100 and 180 after transplant. Using Nuclei Lysis Solution, genomic DNA was extracted from unfractionated peripheral blood mononuclear cells that were either fresh or cryopreserved. TCR beta CDR3 regions were amplified from genomic DNA with the immunoSEQ assay, a bias-controlled multiplex PCR using V- and J-specific primers. In a second PCR step, a proprietary barcode and Illumina adapter sequences were attached to the CDR3 amplicons. CDR3 libraries were sequenced on an Illumina MiSeq instrument. Per the source publication's procedure: immunoSEQ Analyzer 3.0 was used for export and quality control, with R Bioconductor and Immunarch used for downstream analyses. Repertoire metrics were calculated using only productive rearrangements within the normalized downsampled data set. Pathologically expanded clonotypes were defined as those larger than 5 templates in the normalized cohort. The Inverse Simpson Index was used to measure repertoire diversity. The non-normalized data set was used for CMV-specificity analyses so that all clonotypes could be captured. Drawn from immuneACCESS, this table holds only the in-frame rearrangements with V and J called that TCRdb kept. Clones are partly lost; checked studies trace under half to an unresolved V gene and leave the rest unexplained. The V and J calls and clone size come from that table; D and trimming were worked out from the DNA. The sample data list approximately 80,000 clones, and about 95% of these were observed just once. The top ten constitute roughly 1.7% of the sample.

The data derive from a study of T cell clonotyping in hematopoietic cell transplantation (dated by TCRdb to the early 2020s). In the study overall: Pretransplant recipient samples were obtained after cytoreduction. A total of roughly 150 blood samples were collected in the study from 35 consecutive transplant recipients and their related donors. Patient recruitment ran from 2015 to early 2017, and follow-up continued until September 2020 or death. Findings and caveats that apply to the study as a whole: The sample size was limited and the cells went unsorted, which meant the CD4 and CD8 repertoire contributions could not be told apart. A decrease in recipient TCR diversity was observed after transplant, and a progressive increase in pathologically expanded clonotypes was seen from day 30 to day 180. Inverse Simpson Index values from donors and from recipients before transplant predicted broader TCR repertoire diversity after transplant. Recipient repertoires showed only a small fraction of overlap with donor repertoires, and over 95% appeared de novo at the given depth.

Germline trimming: 3 bases from V, 3 bases from J; junction bases outside gene matches: 5. The CDR3 holds 14 amino acids from the cysteine to the phenylalanine. Only the CDR3 DNA is retained, 42 bases long and in frame from the first base. The germline V gene (reference sequence) yields GTSNPN for CDR1 and SVGIG for CDR2. Here the chain combines TRBV30 and TRBJ1-5, with 7 central nucleotides matching TRBD1. The starting material was peripheral blood mononuclear cells, obtained before stem cell transplant. This receptor was identified in a woman in her forties or fifties with acute myeloid leukemia. Some clones in this sample may be carry-over from other donors' samples. The CDR3 loop reads CAWSRDSINQPQHF. The DNA is as follows: TGTGCCTGGAGCCGGGACAGCATCAATCAGCCCCAGCATTTT. The full variable domain, completed from the reference TRBV30 and TRBJ1-5 proteins outside the CDR3, reads SQTIHQWPATLVQPVGSPLSLECTVEGTSNPNLYWYRQAAGRGLQLLFYSVGIGQISSEVPQNLSASRPQDRQFILSSKKLLLSDSGFYLCAWSRDSINQPQHFGDGTRLSIL.